This T cell receptor beta chain was profiled in a study of vaccination effects on CD4 cells after COVID-19. Study-level findings and limits: There was marked clonal contraction among infection- and vaccine-induced clones late after vaccination. Few convalescent patients and no early post-infection timepoints were included in the study.

Before sequencing, viral peptide pools were used by the ViraFEST assay to expand antigen-specific CD4+ T cells. Following a roughly 11-day culture, CD4+ T cells were purified. Two-dose BNT162b2 or mRNA-1273 vaccination was given to participants. Vaccine recipients lacked prior SARS-CoV-2 infection and had negative nucleocapsid antibodies. They grew some 1.9 million PBMC in each well, adding 10 IU/ml IL-2 and around 10 ug/ml peptides. Clones were read by immunoSEQ multiplex PCR, and TCRdb kept only the in-frame ones, dropping some. The sample carries around 69,000 clones, 70% to 75% recorded once. V dropped 4 bases and J dropped 2 bases, with 12 bases sitting between them. Germline V gene lookup returns CDR1 SGHRS and CDR2 YFSETQ. The CDR3 has 14 residues. This clone was counted a few times. Its target is unknown.

The V gene is TRBV5-1, the J gene TRBJ2-5; D might be TRBD1 (6 bases). Sequenced here: CD4+ T cells from PBMCs cultured with HCoV-229E spike peptides, sampled after COVID-19 vaccination. The TCR was taken from a human donor who received a COVID-19 vaccine. The CDR3 loop is CASSRDISQETQYF. The CDR3 coding sequence is TGCGCCAGCAGCAGGGACATTTCTCAAGAGACCCAGTACTTC.